The 19 T cell receptor beta chains given below trace back to one sample, sequenced in a study of cytomegalovirus exposure and HLA in healthy donors. A multiplex PCR was run with 60 Vbeta primers and 13 Jbeta primers. Data came from immunoSEQ multiplex PCR; TCRdb stores just in-frame clones and leaves some out. The sample has 150,000 to 200,000 clones, 75% to 80% seen once. Sample: PBMCs. These receptors originate from a female donor in good health and CMV-seronegative.

As for this clone: Other DNA sequences within the sample encode an identical CDR3. The CDR3 is CASSLGSGTDTQYF. For the CDR3, the DNA is TGCGCCAGCAGCTTGGGCTCCGGGACAGATACGCAGTATTTT. This sequence joins TRBV5-1 and TRBJ2-3, with no clear D. V lost 0 bases and J lost 3, with 8 bases in between. Germline V gene data show CDR1 as SGHRS and CDR2 as YFSETQ. CDR3 length: 14 amino acids.

V and J are TRBV6-6 and TRBJ1-1, with 9 bases matching TRBD1. V was pared by 6 bases and J by 4 bases, with 9 bases of the junction left unmatched. The CDR3 has 15 amino acids. Germline CDR1 MNHNY, CDR2 SVGAGI (reference sequence). CDR3 amino acids: CASRSVGTGTTEAFF. CDR3 sequence (DNA): TGTGCCAGCAGGTCGGTGGGGACAGGGACCACTGAAGCTTTCTTT.

The V gene is TRBV6-4, the J gene TRBJ1-2, with D possibly matching TRBD1 (6 bases). Germline CDR1 is MRHNA and CDR2 is SNTAGT. The V end lost 1 base, the J end lost 4 bases, and 10 bases lay between the germline ends. This CDR3 has 14 amino acids. CDR3 bases: TGTGCCAGCAGTGACTACAGGGATTCCTATGGCTACACCTTC. Encoded protein: CASSDYRDSYGYTF.

Regarding this clone: The junction and the germline gene differ at one end; a read error may be behind it. Here the CDR3 reads CSVFQGVQEAQYF. For the CDR3, the DNA is TGCAGCGTTTTCCAGGGGGTTCAAGAGGCCCAGTACTTC. This chain uses TRBV29-1 with TRBJ2-5; 7 bases line up with TRBD1. The CDR3 runs to 13 residues. CDR1 SQVTM and CDR2 ANQGSEA come from the germline V gene. Full variable domain (missing parts from reference TRBV29-1 and TRBJ2-5): SAVISQKPSRDICQRGTSLTIQCQVDSQVTMMFWYRQQPGQSLTLIATANQGSEATYESGFVIDKFPISRPNLTFSTLTVSNMSPEDSSIYLCSVFQGVQEAQYFGPGTRLLVL.

This chain uses TRBV7-9 with TRBJ1-2; tentative D call: TRBD1 (5 bases). V lost 8 bases to trimming and J lost 2 bases, with 12 bases between them. Germline V gene lookup returns CDR1 SEHNR and CDR2 FQNEAQ (reference sequence). The CDR3 spans 13 residues. CDR3 DNA sequence: TGTGCCAGCGAGCCCCAGGGAAACTATGGCTACACCTTC. This gives the protein CASEPQGNYGYTF.

This clone has only one observation. The J gene is TRBJ2-4, the V gene TRBV18; 14 nucleotides line up with TRBD2. This CDR3 is built from 17 residues. CDR1 KGHSH and CDR2 LQKENI come from the germline V gene. With V trimmed by 4 bases and J by 3 bases, 5 bases remained unmatched. CDR3 loop: CASSRTSGGWRKNIQYF. The CDR3 DNA sequence: TGTGCCAGCTCACGGACTAGCGGGGGGTGGCGCAAAAACATTCAGTACTTC.

The chain has TRBV28 and TRBJ1-5; possible D gene TRBD1, 6 bases. This CDR3 region has 15 residues. Germline CDR1 is MDHEN and CDR2 is SYDVKM. Trimming pared 8 bases from V and 4 bases from J, leaving 18 bases between. Here the CDR3 DNA reads TGTGCCAGCTCAAAAGGTAACAGGGCGAATCAGCCCCAGCATTTT. The encoded protein is CASSKGNRANQPQHF. The entire variable domain, with the rest obtained from reference TRBV28 and TRBJ1-5, is as follows: DVKVTQSSRYLVKRTGEKVFLECVQDMDHENMFWYRQDPGLGLRLIYFSYDVKMKEKGDIPEGYSVSREKKERFSLILESASTNQTSMYLCASSKGNRANQPQHFGDGTRLSIL.

The chain is built from TRBV10-2 and TRBJ2-7; TRBD2 aligns across 9 bases. CDR3 length: 15 amino acids. CDR1 WSHSY and CDR2 SAAADI come from the germline V gene. Trimming cost V 3 bases and J 1 base; bases outside gene matches: 4. As DNA, the CDR3 is TGCGCCAGCAGTGACCCTCTAGCGGGGTCCTACGAGCAGTACTTC. Protein product: CASSDPLAGSYEQYF.

The chain joins TRBV9 to TRBJ1-5; no definite D call. Deletions cut 9 bases from V and 1 base from J, with 14 bases between. The CDR3 extends over 14 amino acids. Germline loops: CDR1 SGDLS, CDR2 YYNGEE. For the CDR3, the DNA is TGTGCCATCCTTTTGGGCAGGAGCAATCAGCCCCAGCATTTT. Translated: CAILLGRSNQPQHF. The full variable domain, rest sourced from reference TRBV9 and TRBJ1-5, is DSGVTQTPKHLITATGQRVTLRCSPRSGDLSVYWYQQSLDQGLQFLIQYYNGEERAKGNILERFSAQQFPDLHSELNLSSLELGDSALYFCAILLGRSNQPQHFGDGTRLSIL.

This clone was seen only a few times. The chain links TRBV27 to TRBJ2-1, with TRBD2 identical over 7 bases. The CDR3 is 14 amino acids. V gave up 6 bases and J gave up 14 bases; unmatched junction bases: 16. Per germline, CDR1 MNHEY and CDR2 SMNVEV (reference sequence). CDR3 amino acids: CASRGSWGEGPEFF. The CDR3 DNA is TGTGCCAGCAGAGGATCTTGGGGGGAGGGCCCGGAGTTCTTC.

The rearrangement links TRBV27 to TRBJ1-5, with 9 bases matching TRBD1. CDR3 length: 21 amino acids. Germline V gives CDR1 MNHEY, CDR2 SMNVEV (reference sequence). The V gene end was trimmed by 6 bases and the J gene end by 0 bases; junction bases not matched to a gene: 21. This chain's CDR3 is CASRPSMGTYRGRNSNQPQHF. The CDR3, as DNA: TGTGCCAGCAGGCCGTCTATGGGAACCTACAGGGGGCGGAATAGCAATCAGCCCCAGCATTTT.

This chain links TRBV6-1 with TRBJ1-4, with 7 bases identical to TRBD1. The CDR3 is 14 amino acids. Unmatched junction bases numbered 7, after V lost 7 bases and J lost 5 bases. CDR1 and CDR2 (germline): MNHNS, SASEGT. As DNA, the CDR3 is TGTGCCAGCACCCTGGGACAGAAAAATGAAAAACTGTTTTTT. Translated, it gives CASTLGQKNEKLFF.

V is TRBV11-2 and J is TRBJ1-4; 7 positions agree with TRBD1. Germline V gene sequence: CDR1 SGHAT, CDR2 FQNNGV. This CDR3 spans 13 amino acids. Trimming cost V 8 bases and J 7 bases; bases outside gene matches: 7. The CDR3 sequence: CASGWRDSEKLFF. As DNA, the CDR3 is TGTGCCAGCGGGTGGAGGGACAGTGAAAAACTGTTTTTT.

This clone has only one observation. CDR3 residues: CAISEPSGVYEQYF. The CDR3 nucleotides read TGTGCCATCAGTGAGCCGTCAGGGGTATACGAGCAGTACTTC. The chain combines TRBV10-3 with TRBJ2-7; tentative D call: TRBD1 (6 bases). Per the germline V gene, CDR1 is ENHRY and CDR2 is SYGVKD. This CDR3 spans 14 amino acids. The V end lost 2 bases, the J end lost 4 bases, and 12 bases lay between the germline ends.

J is TRBJ1-5 and V is TRBV18; a weak D match, TRBD1 (6 bases). The CDR3 is 18 amino acids. CDR1 is KGHSH, CDR2 LQKENI, per germline. Trimming took off 0 bases at V and 1 base at J, with 16 bases between the two ends. In nucleotides, the CDR3 is TGTGCCAGCTCACCACCCCCTGGACAGATCAGGAGCAATCAGCCCCAGCATTTT. It yields the protein CASSPPPGQIRSNQPQHF. Using reference TRBV18 and TRBJ1-5 for the parts outside the CDR3, the full variable domain is NAGVMQNPRHLVRRRGQEARLRCSPMKGHSHVYWYRQLPEEGLKFMVYLQKENIIDESGMPKERFSAEFPKEGPSILRIQQVVRGDSAAYFCASSPPPGQIRSNQPQHFGDGTRLSIL.

This rearrangement joins TRBV7-3 to TRBJ2-5, with D possibly matching TRBD1 (6 bases). Germline-derived CDR1 and CDR2 are SGHTA and FQGTGA. V was clipped by 5 bases and J by 4 bases, with 11 bases between them. This CDR3 has 13 residues. The CDR3 nucleotides are TGTGCCAGCAGCCCAGGGGTCCTAGAGACCCAGTACTTC. Residues: CASSPGVLETQYF. Looking up the rest from reference TRBV7-3 and TRBJ2-5 gives the full variable domain: GAGVSQTPSNKVTEKGKYVELRCDPISGHTALYWYRQSLGQGPEFLIYFQGTGAADDSGLPNDRFFAVRPEGSVSTLKIQRTERGDSAVYLCASSPGVLETQYFGPGTRLLVL.

This clone was seen a handful of times. This chain links TRBV27 with TRBJ2-1; possible D gene TRBD1, 5 bases. The V gene's germline CDR1 is MNHEY and CDR2 SMNVEV (reference sequence). The CDR3 totals 16 residues. The germline V and J ends were trimmed by 3 bases and 0 bases, with 12 bases remaining between them. The CDR3 bases are TGTGCCAGCAGTTTTCAGGGAACCTACTCCTACAATGAGCAGTTCTTC. Translation gives CASSFQGTYSYNEQFF.

The CDR3 loop is CASSRSGMSEQFF. As DNA, the CDR3 is TGTGCCAGCAGCCGTAGCGGGATGTCTGAGCAGTTCTTC. The V and J genes are TRBV6-5 and TRBJ2-1; 8 bases are shared with TRBD2. With 6 bases clipped from V and 9 bases from J, the junction kept 7 bases outside the gene matches. This CDR3 spans 13 amino acids. The germline V gene has CDR1 MNHEY and CDR2 SVGAGI.

This chain links TRBV4-3 with TRBJ2-3, with 9 bases aligning to TRBD1. CDR1 is LGHNA and CDR2 is YSLEER in the germline V gene. Trimming cost V 3 bases and J 4 bases; bases outside gene matches: 11. This CDR3 has 17 residues. The DNA for the CDR3 is TGCGCCAGCAGCCAGACCGTTCCGGGACAGGGAGCAGATACGCAGTATTTT. Translation gives CASSQTVPGQGADTQYF.